This paragraph reports one TCR beta chain. Its specificity is unknown. Time point defined: persistent/refractory GD, antithyroid drugs over 5 years with positive TRAb. Making the TCR library involved RNA that had been extracted from PBMCs. Into tubes containing EDTA, approximately 9 milliliters of peripheral blood were drawn. Arm-PCR of CDR3 regions and iRepertoire HTBI primers were used to build TCR beta libraries. Per the original methods: Identification yielded some 60 TRBV and more than 12 TRBJ segments across samples. A single record per CDR3 protein comes from TCRdb applying MiXCR to the multiplex PCR reads. The V and J calls and clone size are TCRdb's, not the authors'. Of under 500,000 distinct CDR3 sequences in the sample, around 20% were seen once. This sample was included in a study of regulatory T cells in long-lasting Graves disease. General study points: Patients with persistent disease showed a bias toward TRBV28, TRBJ1-2 and TRBJ2-5. Persistent Graves' patients showed less TCR diversity than newly diagnosed ones.

Germline V gene lookup returns CDR1 SGHTA and CDR2 FQGNSA. The CDR3 sequence is 16 residues long. The V and J ends lost 4 bases and 10 bases respectively, with 20 bases between them. The source of this sequence is a female donor with Graves disease. Sample: peripheral blood mononuclear cells (PBMCs), taken when the disease was refractory, from a patient treated with antithyroid drugs. The V and J genes are TRBV7-2 and TRBJ1-6, with D uncertain. The CDR3 region has the DNA TGTGCCAGCAGCTACTCGGCTGGGGTAAATAGGTCACCCCTCCACTTT. Amino acids: CASSYSAGVNRSPLHF.